The 5 T cell receptor beta chains reported below all come from one sample, sequenced in a study of T cell responses to AZD1222 COVID-19 vaccine. Sequencing was performed with immunoSEQ multiplex PCR; in TCRdb, only in-frame clones are kept and a portion is missing. The sample yields about 190,000 clones, 90% to 95% seen once. The sample here was peripheral blood, taken on day 0 of AZD1222 vaccination. The receptors were gathered from an adult in good health.

The chain uses TRBV5-1 and TRBJ1-1; D gene uncertain. V was shortened by 4 bases and J by 1 base, with 8 bases between the two germline ends. Germline V lookup: CDR1 SGHRS, CDR2 YFSETQ. The CDR3 runs to 13 residues. The CDR3 DNA sequence: TGCGCCAGCAGCAGTGCAGGGAACACTGAAGCTTTCTTT. Protein: CASSSAGNTEAFF.

The chain has TRBV18 and TRBJ2-7, with 14 bases fitting TRBD2. After removal of 3 bases from V and 5 bases from J, the junction contained 18 bases not matched to a gene. Germline V gene sequence: CDR1 KGHSH, CDR2 LQKENI. This CDR3 region has 20 residues. CDR3 residues: CASSPPPGRTGLAGVHEQYF. Written as DNA, the CDR3 is TGTGCCAGCTCACCTCCCCCGGGACGGACGGGACTAGCGGGAGTACACGAGCAGTACTTC.

This clone was detected once. The chain couples TRBV19 to TRBJ2-7; 7 bases are a match to TRBD1. CDR3 size: 14 residues. Trimming took 3 bases from V and 3 from J; bases not matched to a gene: 5. Germline V gene lookup returns CDR1 LNHDA and CDR2 SQIVND (reference sequence). The DNA for the CDR3 is TGTGCCAGTAGTATTAACCCAGGGGGCTACGAGCAGTACTTC. Translation gives CASSINPGGYEQYF.

This chain joins TRBV30 and TRBJ1-1; D ambiguous. The V gene's germline CDR1 is GTSNPN and CDR2 SVGIG (reference sequence). The ends were cut back, 1 base at V and 1 base at J, with 7 bases in the middle. The CDR3 length is 13 residues. The CDR3 region is CAWSGAQNTEAFF. CDR3 coding DNA: TGTGCCTGGAGTGGGGCTCAGAACACTGAAGCTTTCTTT.

The chain carries TRBV5-5 and TRBJ1-5; D uncertain. Germline CDR1 reads SGHKS; CDR2 reads YYEKEE (reference sequence). V dropped 0 bases and J dropped 9 bases, with 4 bases sitting between them. The CDR3 length is 11 residues. The CDR3 nucleotides are TGTGCCAGCAGCTTGGATGGGCCCCAGCATTTT. Translating gives CASSLDGPQHF.